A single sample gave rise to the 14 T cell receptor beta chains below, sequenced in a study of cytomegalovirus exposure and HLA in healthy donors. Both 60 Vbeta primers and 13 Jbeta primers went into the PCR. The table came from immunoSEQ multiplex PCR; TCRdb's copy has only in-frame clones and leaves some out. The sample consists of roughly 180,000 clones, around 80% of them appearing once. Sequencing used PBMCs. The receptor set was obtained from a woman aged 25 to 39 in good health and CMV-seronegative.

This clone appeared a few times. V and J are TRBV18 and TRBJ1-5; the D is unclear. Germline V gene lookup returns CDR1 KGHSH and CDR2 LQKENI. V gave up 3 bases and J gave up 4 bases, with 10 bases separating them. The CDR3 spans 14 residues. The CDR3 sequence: CASSPSYENQPQHF. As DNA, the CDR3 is TGTGCCAGCTCACCCAGTTACGAAAATCAGCCCCAGCATTTT.

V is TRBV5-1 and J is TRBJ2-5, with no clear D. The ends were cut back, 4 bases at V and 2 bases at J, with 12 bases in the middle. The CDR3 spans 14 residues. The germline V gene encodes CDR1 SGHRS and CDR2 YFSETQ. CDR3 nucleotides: TGCGCCAGCAGCCTCTGGTCAACTCAAGAGACCCAGTACTTC. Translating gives CASSLWSTQETQYF.

In nucleotides, the CDR3 is TGTGCCAGCAGCTTAACTAGGACAGGGCGAGGTGTGGATACGCAGTATTTT. Translating it yields CASSLTRTGRGVDTQYF. The chain joins TRBV7-3 to TRBJ2-3, with 8 positions matching TRBD1. Losses at the gene ends were 0 bases for V and 6 bases for J; bases not matched to a gene: 11. This CDR3 is built from 17 residues. Germline V gene data show CDR1 as SGHTA and CDR2 as FQGTGA.

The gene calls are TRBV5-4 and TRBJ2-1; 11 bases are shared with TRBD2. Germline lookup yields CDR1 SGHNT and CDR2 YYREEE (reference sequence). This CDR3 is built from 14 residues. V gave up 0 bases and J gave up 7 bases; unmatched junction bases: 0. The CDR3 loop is CASSLGLAGNEQFF. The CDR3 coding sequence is TGTGCCAGCAGCTTGGGACTAGCGGGGAATGAGCAGTTCTTC.

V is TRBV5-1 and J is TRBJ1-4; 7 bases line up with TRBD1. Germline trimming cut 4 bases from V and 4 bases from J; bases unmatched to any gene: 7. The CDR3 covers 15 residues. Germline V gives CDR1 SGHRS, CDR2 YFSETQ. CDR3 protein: CASSPGGDSNEKLFF. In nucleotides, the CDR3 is TGCGCCAGCAGCCCGGGGGGGGACAGTAATGAAAAACTGTTTTTT.

CDR3 protein: CASSRTGDEQFF. The CDR3 region has the DNA TGTGCCAGCTCGCGGACAGGGGATGAGCAGTTCTTC. The rearrangement joins TRBV18 to TRBJ2-1; 9 positions match TRBD1. The CDR3 covers 12 residues. Germline CDR1 reads KGHSH; CDR2 reads LQKENI. With V trimmed by 6 bases and J by 8 bases, 2 bases remained unmatched. Looking up the rest from reference TRBV18 and TRBJ2-1 gives the full variable domain: NAGVMQNPRHLVRRRGQEARLRCSPMKGHSHVYWYRQLPEEGLKFMVYLQKENIIDESGMPKERFSAEFPKEGPSILRIQQVVRGDSAAYFCASSRTGDEQFFGPGTRLTVL.

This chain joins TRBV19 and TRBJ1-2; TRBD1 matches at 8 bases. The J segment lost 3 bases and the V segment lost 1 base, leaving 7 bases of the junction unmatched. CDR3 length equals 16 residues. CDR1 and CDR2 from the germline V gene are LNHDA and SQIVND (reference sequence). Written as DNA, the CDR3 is TGTGCCAGTAGTATAGGAGCGACAGGGGCCCACTATGGCTACACCTTC. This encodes CASSIGATGAHYGYTF. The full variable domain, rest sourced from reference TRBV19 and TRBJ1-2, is DGGITQSPKYLFRKEGQNVTLSCEQNLNHDAMYWYRQDPGQGLRLIYYSQIVNDFQKGDIAEGYSVSREKKESFPLTVTSAQKNPTAFYLCASSIGATGAHYGYTFGSGTRLTVV.

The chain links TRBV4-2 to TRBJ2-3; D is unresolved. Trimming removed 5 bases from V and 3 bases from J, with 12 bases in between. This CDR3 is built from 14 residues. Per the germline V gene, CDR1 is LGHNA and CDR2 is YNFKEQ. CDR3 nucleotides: TGTGCCAGCAGCGTTGAGAGTAATACAGATACGCAGTATTTT. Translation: CASSVESNTDTQYF.

CDR3 sequence: CASSSETGTVLGEQFF. CDR3 nucleotides: TGCGCCAGCAGCTCCGAGACCGGGACAGTGCTGGGTGAGCAGTTCTTC. This chain links TRBV5-1 with TRBJ2-1, with 7 bases aligning to TRBD1. The J segment lost 9 bases and the V segment lost 3 bases, leaving 15 bases of the junction unmatched. The CDR3 is 16 amino acids. Germline V CDR1 and CDR2: SGHRS, YFSETQ.

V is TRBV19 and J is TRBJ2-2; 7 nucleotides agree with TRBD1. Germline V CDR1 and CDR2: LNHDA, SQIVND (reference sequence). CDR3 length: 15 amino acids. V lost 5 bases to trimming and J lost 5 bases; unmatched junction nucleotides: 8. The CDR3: CASSFTGTVTGELFF. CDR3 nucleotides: TGTGCCAGTAGTTTCACCGGGACAGTAACCGGGGAGCTGTTTTTT. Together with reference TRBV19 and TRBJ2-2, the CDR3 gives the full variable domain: DGGITQSPKYLFRKEGQNVTLSCEQNLNHDAMYWYRQDPGQGLRLIYYSQIVNDFQKGDIAEGYSVSREKKESFPLTVTSAQKNPTAFYLCASSFTGTVTGELFFGEGSRLTVL.

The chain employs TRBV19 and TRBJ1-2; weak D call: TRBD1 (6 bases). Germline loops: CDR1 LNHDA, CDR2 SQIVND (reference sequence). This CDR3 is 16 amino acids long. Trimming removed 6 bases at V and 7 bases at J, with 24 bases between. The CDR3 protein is CASRNRARQAAVGYTF. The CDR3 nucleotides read TGTGCCAGTAGAAATAGGGCCCGACAGGCAGCAGTTGGCTACACCTTC. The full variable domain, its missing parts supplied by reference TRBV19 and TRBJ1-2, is DGGITQSPKYLFRKEGQNVTLSCEQNLNHDAMYWYRQDPGQGLRLIYYSQIVNDFQKGDIAEGYSVSREKKESFPLTVTSAQKNPTAFYLCASRNRARQAAVGYTFGSGTRLTVV.

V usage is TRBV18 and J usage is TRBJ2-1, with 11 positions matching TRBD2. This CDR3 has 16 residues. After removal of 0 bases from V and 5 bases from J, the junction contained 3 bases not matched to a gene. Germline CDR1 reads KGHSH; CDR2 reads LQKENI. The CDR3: CASSPPSGGAHNEQFF. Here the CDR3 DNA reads TGTGCCAGCTCACCACCTAGCGGGGGGGCCCACAATGAGCAGTTCTTC.

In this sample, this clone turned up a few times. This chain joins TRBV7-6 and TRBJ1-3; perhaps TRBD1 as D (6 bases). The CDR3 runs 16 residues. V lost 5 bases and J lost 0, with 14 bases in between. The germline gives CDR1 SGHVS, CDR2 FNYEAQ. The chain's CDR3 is CASSQGGDHSGNTIYF. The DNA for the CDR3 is TGTGCCAGCAGCCAAGGGGGGGACCACTCTGGAAACACCATATATTTT.

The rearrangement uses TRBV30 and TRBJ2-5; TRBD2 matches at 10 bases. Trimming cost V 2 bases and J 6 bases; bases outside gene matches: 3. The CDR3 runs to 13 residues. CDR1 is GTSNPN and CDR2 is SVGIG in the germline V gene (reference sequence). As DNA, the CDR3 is TGTGCCTGGAGTAGCGGGGGGGCAAAGACCCAGTACTTC. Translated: CAWSSGGAKTQYF.